This is a list of T cell receptor beta chains from one sample in a study of human versus mouse CDR3 diversity and MHC coevolution. Measured with immunoSEQ multiplex PCR; TCRdb has only the in-frame clones, and not every one. The table shows tens of thousands of clones, with 80% to 95% occurring only once. The sample taken for sequencing was naive CD4+ T cells from blood. Source of these receptors: a person aged 25 to 69 in good health. Both conserved end residues are part of each CDR3. A D gene is named only where the DNA matches it firmly. The listing skips clone size in some rows; elsewhere it reads once, few, many or a size class.

CDR3nt	CDR3aa	d_gene	len	abundance	v_gene	j_gene
TGTGCCAGCAGCTCCAAGTTCCCGGGACAGGGGTCTGAAAAACTGTTTTTT	CASSSKFPGQGSEKLFF	TRBD1	17	NA	TRBV7-9	TRBJ1-4
TGTGCCAGCAGCAAACACGCCGGGACAGGGGGAAACACCATATATTTT	CASSKHAGTGGNTIYF	NA	16	few	TRBV21-1	TRBJ1-3
TGTGCCAGCAGTTTTTTCAAACAGGGGGAGGTTGGCTACACCTTC	CASSFFKQGEVGYTF	TRBD1	15	NA	TRBV6-1	TRBJ1-2
TGTGCTAGTGGTTTATCGGGAAGGCATCTGCATTTT	CASGLSGRHLHF	NA	12	NA	TRBV12-5	TRBJ1-5
TGTGCCAGCAGCCCTCCGACTAGCGGGATTATCGGGGAGCTGTTTTTT	CASSPPTSGIIGELFF	TRBD2	16	NA	TRBV9	TRBJ2-2
TGTGCCAGCAGCCCAAAAGCCACGGGACAGGGGAATTCACCCCTCCACTTT	CASSPKATGQGNSPLHF	TRBD1	17	NA	TRBV7-9	TRBJ1-6
TGCGCCAGCACACAGGGGGGGACCTACGAGCAGTACTTC	CASTQGGTYEQYF	NA	13	NA	TRBV5-1	TRBJ2-7
TGTGCCAGCAGCTCCCCACAGGGACGAGGAGAGACCCAGTACTTC	CASSSPQGRGETQYF	NA	15	NA	TRBV5-4	TRBJ2-5
TGCAGCGTTGGCAGGGCCCAAGAGACCCAGTACTTC	CSVGRAQETQYF	NA	12	NA	TRBV29-1	TRBJ2-5
TGTGCCAGCTCACCCCGGACTAGCGGGGGGACCTACGAGCAGTACTTC	CASSPRTSGGTYEQYF	TRBD2	16	NA	TRBV18	TRBJ2-7
TGTGCCAGCACCAAAGGGGTCCAGGATAATCAGCCCCAGCATTTT	CASTKGVQDNQPQHF	NA	15	NA	TRBV19	TRBJ1-5
TGTGCCAGCAGCTTAGCACAGGGGAATGAAAAACTGTTTTTT	CASSLAQGNEKLFF	TRBD1	14	once	TRBV7-9	TRBJ1-4
TGTGCCAGTAGTGCCGGGACAGGCAGTTCCTACGAGCAGTACTTC	CASSAGTGSSYEQYF	TRBD1	15	NA	TRBV19	TRBJ2-7
TGTGCCAGTAGTATACCCCCGACAGGGGACGCTTTCTTT	CASSIPPTGDAFF	TRBD1	13	few	TRBV19	TRBJ1-1
TGTGCCAGCTCACCCACGGGGGGGCGCCAAGAGACCCAGTACTTC	CASSPTGGRQETQYF	TRBD2	15	NA	TRBV18	TRBJ2-5
TGTGCCAGCCCGGGGGGGGCTGGAAACACCATATATTTT	CASPGGAGNTIYF	NA	13	NA	TRBV7-7	TRBJ1-3
TGTGCCAGCAGCCGTAGCGGCGGGATTTACAATGAGCAGTTCTTC	CASSRSGGIYNEQFF	NA	15	NA	TRBV9	TRBJ2-1
TGTGCCAGCAGCCGGGACAGGAGATACGAGCAGTACTTC	CASSRDRRYEQYF	TRBD1	13	NA	TRBV2	TRBJ2-7
TGTGCCATCAGTGAGCCTATTTCTCCGGGTTTAAACTATGGCTACACCTTC	CAISEPISPGLNYGYTF	NA	17	NA	TRBV10-3	TRBJ1-2
TGTGCCAGTAGTAGGGCCACACGGACTACCGCTAGCACAGATACGCAGTATTTT	CASSRATRTTASTDTQYF	NA	18	NA	TRBV19	TRBJ2-3
TGCGCCAGCAGTGAAGGGACAGGGGGTATTTACGAGCAGTACTTC	CASSEGTGGIYEQYF	TRBD1	15	NA	TRBV10-1	TRBJ2-7
TGTGCCAGTAGTAAGGGGAAAGAGACCCAGTACTTC	CASSKGKETQYF	NA	12	NA	TRBV19	TRBJ2-5
TGTGCCAGCAGCCACAAGAGTAGCGGGTTACAAGAGACCCAGTACTTC	CASSHKSSGLQETQYF	TRBD2	16	NA	TRBV5-4	TRBJ2-5
TGTGCCAGCAGCTTGGGGGTAGCGGGGGTTCCCCGTCCCACAGATACGCAGTATTTT	CASSLGVAGVPRPTDTQYF	TRBD2	19	NA	TRBV5-4	TRBJ2-3
TGCAGCGTTGAAGGACAGACGAACACTGAAGCTTTCTTT	CSVEGQTNTEAFF	NA	13	NA	TRBV29-1	TRBJ1-1
TGTGCCAGTATTGGACAGAGGGGGACTGAAGCTTTCTTT	CASIGQRGTEAFF	NA	13	NA	TRBV19	TRBJ1-1
TGTGCCAGCAGCCCGCGACAGGGATACGGGGAGCTGTTTTTT	CASSPRQGYGELFF	TRBD1	14	NA	TRBV9	TRBJ2-2
TGTGCCTGGAGTTCCGCTAGCGGGGGGGCAAGCTCCTACGAGCAGTACTTC	CAWSSASGGASSYEQYF	TRBD2	17	NA	TRBV30	TRBJ2-7
TGTGCCAGCAGCTTAACCCCCCCTAGCGGCGGCTCCTACGAGCAGTACTTC	CASSLTPPSGGSYEQYF	TRBD2	17	NA	TRBV7-2	TRBJ2-7
TGTGCCAGCAGCTCGAGAATTGCAACTAATGAAAAACTGTTTTTT	CASSSRIATNEKLFF	NA	15	NA	TRBV7-9	TRBJ1-4
TGTGCCAGCAGTCAGGACGGGCGCGGGGAGCAGTACTTC	CASSQDGRGEQYF	NA	13	NA	TRBV7-3	TRBJ2-7
TGTGCCAGCAGCCCTGGACTAGCGGGGGGTCAGAGCACAGATACGCAGTATTTT	CASSPGLAGGQSTDTQYF	TRBD2	18	NA	TRBV4-2	TRBJ2-3
TGTGCCAGCTCATTTGGAAGGACCGGGACAGGGTCTGGTGAGCAGTTCTTC	CASSFGRTGTGSGEQFF	TRBD1	17	NA	TRBV18	TRBJ2-1
TGCAGCGTTGACATTTTGGGACAGGGTGTCGAGCAGTACTTC	CSVDILGQGVEQYF	TRBD1	14	NA	TRBV29-1	TRBJ2-7
TGCAGTGCTAGGCGCACAGCTGAAGCTTTCTTT	CSARRTAEAFF	NA	11	NA	TRBV20-1	TRBJ1-1
TGTGCCAGCAGCATTAGCCAGGGGTCGAAGGCCTATGGCTACACCTTC	CASSISQGSKAYGYTF	NA	16	NA	TRBV5-4	TRBJ1-2
TGTGCCAGCAGCCTACGACTAGCGGGGCCCTCCAATGAGCAGTTCTTC	CASSLRLAGPSNEQFF	TRBD2	16	NA	TRBV4-2	TRBJ2-1
TGTGCCAGCAGCCGCGGGGCCCGAACCTACGAGCAGTACTTC	CASSRGARTYEQYF	NA	14	NA	TRBV7-9	TRBJ2-7
TGTGCCAGCAGTCCTCGACTAGCGGGGGGGCCCGAGCAGTTCTTC	CASSPRLAGGPEQFF	TRBD2	15	NA	TRBV6-5	TRBJ2-1
TGCGCCAGCAGTGCGACAGGGACTGGGGCCAACGTCCTGACTTTC	CASSATGTGANVLTF	TRBD1	15	NA	TRBV5-1	TRBJ2-6
TGCGCCAGCAGCCAAGGGAGAGCTAGCGGGAGGGCCCGAGGAGATACGCAGTATTTT	CASSQGRASGRARGDTQYF	TRBD2	19	NA	TRBV4-1	TRBJ2-3
TGTGCCAGCAGCCGGAGTGGCTCTGGAAACACCATATATTTT	CASSRSGSGNTIYF	NA	14	few	TRBV7-9	TRBJ1-3
TGCGCCAGCAGCCCGCCCCTAGCGGGGGGGCCAGAGACCCAGTACTTC	CASSPPLAGGPETQYF	TRBD2	16	NA	TRBV4-1	TRBJ2-5
TGTGCCAGCAGTTCCCCACGGGGGGCAGGAACAGATACGCAGTATTTT	CASSSPRGAGTDTQYF	NA	16	NA	TRBV28	TRBJ2-3
TGTGCCAGCAGCTCCCAGGGCGGGGGGGCCCTCGAGCAGTACTTC	CASSSQGGGALEQYF	TRBD2	15	NA	TRBV7-2	TRBJ2-7
TGTGCCAGTAGTATGGGGGTATTAGCGGGGACCCAAGAGACCCAGTACTTC	CASSMGVLAGTQETQYF	TRBD2	17	NA	TRBV19	TRBJ2-5
TGTGCCAGTAGTATACTGTACACCAAGAACACTGAAGCTTTCTTT	CASSILYTKNTEAFF	NA	15	NA	TRBV19	TRBJ1-1
TGTGCCAGTAGTGGCAACAGGGGGCCAACTAATGAAAAACTGTTTTTT	CASSGNRGPTNEKLFF	TRBD1	16	NA	TRBV19	TRBJ1-4
TGTGCCTGGAGTCCGGACAGGGACTCCTACGAGCAGTACTTC	CAWSPDRDSYEQYF	TRBD1	14	NA	TRBV30	TRBJ2-7
TGTGCCAGTAGTGGACCCAGCGGAGAGACCCAGTACTTC	CASSGPSGETQYF	NA	13	NA	TRBV19	TRBJ2-5
TGCGCCAGCAGCCCGAGGCTAGGGAGTCTCACCGGGGAGCTGTTTTTT	CASSPRLGSLTGELFF	NA	16	NA	TRBV5-1	TRBJ2-2
TGTGCCAGCAGCCAAAGACAGTACACAGATACGCAGTATTTT	CASSQRQYTDTQYF	NA	14	NA	TRBV5-8	TRBJ2-3
TGTGCCAGCAGCTTAGCGCTGGGCAGGGGGCTTTTTGGCTACACCTTC	CASSLALGRGLFGYTF	TRBD1	16	NA	TRBV7-8	TRBJ1-2